This TCR beta chain was documented in a study of T cells in Graves' hyperthyroidism and ophthalmopathy. Amplification targeted TCR beta CDR3 regions from RNA transcripts. HTBI primers were used for first-round RT-PCR of the TCR CDR3. TCRdb recomputed calls from the multiplex PCR reads with MiXCR, one row per CDR3 protein. In the table there are approximately 400,000 distinct CDR3 sequences, about 14% of which are singletons. V was shortened by 7 bases and J by 4 bases, with 7 bases between the two germline ends. This CDR3 has 10 residues. Germline V gene lookup returns CDR1 SQVTM and CDR2 ANQGSEA. Notes on the study in general: Blood also carried most thyroid clonotypes expanded above 0.001.

This clonotype was found many times. The antigen remains undetermined. The chain uses TRBV29-1 and TRBJ2-5; the D gene is possibly TRBD1 (5 bases). Specimen: blood. This sequence was found in a woman aged 25 to 39 with Graves' ophthalmopathy. Written as DNA, the CDR3 is TGCAGCGCTCAGGGAGAGACCCAGTACTTC. Translation gives CSAQGETQYF.